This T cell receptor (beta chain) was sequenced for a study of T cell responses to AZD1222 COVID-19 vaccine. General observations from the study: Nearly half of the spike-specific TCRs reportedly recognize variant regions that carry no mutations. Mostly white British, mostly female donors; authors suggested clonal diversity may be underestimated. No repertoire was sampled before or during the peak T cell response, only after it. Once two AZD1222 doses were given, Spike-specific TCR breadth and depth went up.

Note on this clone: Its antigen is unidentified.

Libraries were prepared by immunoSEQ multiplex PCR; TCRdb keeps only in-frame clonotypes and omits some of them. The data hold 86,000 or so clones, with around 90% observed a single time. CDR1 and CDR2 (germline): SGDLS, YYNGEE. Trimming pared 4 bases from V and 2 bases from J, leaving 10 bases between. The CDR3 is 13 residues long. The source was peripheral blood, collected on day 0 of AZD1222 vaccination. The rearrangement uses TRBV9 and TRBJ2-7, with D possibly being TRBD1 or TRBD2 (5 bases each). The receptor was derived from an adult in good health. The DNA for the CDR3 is TGTGCCAGCAGCCTCGGGACCACCTACGAGCAGTACTTC. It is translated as CASSLGTTYEQYF.